Each of the 21 T cell receptor beta chains below was sequenced from the same sample in a study of CD8 T cells in ankylosing spondylitis. TCRdb independently ran MiXCR on the 5' RACE reads; one entry per CDR3 protein. The data show approximately 350,000 distinct CDR3 sequences, around 20% seen once. The specimen sequenced was blood, either unsorted or a sorted T cell fraction (not recorded which). These receptors all come from a male donor with ankylosing spondylitis or in good health (not recorded which).

The chain carries TRBV27 and TRBJ1-1; D unclear. V was shortened by 0 bases and J by 8 bases, with 10 bases between the two germline ends. The germline V gene has CDR1 MNHEY and CDR2 SMNVEV (reference sequence). CDR3 length: 13 amino acids. In nucleotides, the CDR3 is TGTGCCAGCAGTTTATCTAATGGAATCGAAGCTTTCTTT. Translating gives CASSLSNGIEAFF.

This clonotype was picked up a small number of times. The V and J genes are TRBV10-3 and TRBJ2-7; TRBD1 or TRBD2 may be the D gene (5 bases each). Germline lookup yields CDR1 ENHRY and CDR2 SYGVKD. There are 13 residues in the CDR3. V lost 4 bases and J lost 1, with 8 bases in between. CDR3 amino acids: CAISGEGSYEQYF. CDR3 in DNA: TGTGCCATCAGTGGAGAGGGGTCCTACGAGCAGTACTTC.

V is TRBV7-9 and J is TRBJ1-5; perhaps TRBD1 as D (6 bases). The V and J ends lost 4 bases and 6 bases respectively, with 16 bases between them. CDR3 length: 15 amino acids. In germline, CDR1 is SEHNR, CDR2 FQNEAQ (reference sequence). Here the CDR3 reads CASSSDRIGTQPQHF. DNA for the CDR3: TGTGCCAGCAGCTCCGACAGGATTGGAACTCAGCCCCAGCATTTT.

The chain has TRBV20-1 and TRBJ1-2, with TRBD1 as a possible D gene (6 bases). The V and J ends lost 6 bases and 6 bases respectively, with 17 bases between them. The CDR3 runs to 13 residues. Germline CDR1 is DFQATT and CDR2 is SNEGSKA (reference sequence). DNA for the CDR3: TGCAGTGCCCCGATAGGGGGTTACGATGGCTACACCTTC. It specifies CSAPIGGYDGYTF.

The chain employs TRBV12-3 or TRBV12-4 and TRBJ2-1, with D perhaps TRBD2 (6 bases). The CDR3 is 15 residues long. V gave up 3 bases and J gave up 4 bases, with 13 bases separating them. In DNA, the CDR3 is TGTGCCAGCAGTTTGGGGGGACCTCAGTACAATGAGCAGTTCTTC. It translates to CASSLGGPQYNEQFF.

The rearrangement joins TRBV14 to TRBJ2-5; maybe TRBD1 (6 bases). Between the trimmed V and J ends, which lost 3 bases and 12 bases, there was a span of 17 bases. CDR3 length: 13 amino acids. CDR1 is SGHDN, CDR2 FVKESK, per germline. The DNA for the CDR3 is TGTGCCAGCAGCCAGTCCCCCCAGACAGGAAAGTACTTC. Amino acid sequence: CASSQSPQTGKYF.

This clonotype was seen more than once but under ten times. The J gene is TRBJ2-1, the V gene TRBV10-3; D is perhaps TRBD2 (7 bases). The CDR3 loop spans 14 amino acids. Deletions cut 6 bases from V and 0 bases from J, with 9 bases between. Germline V gives CDR1 ENHRY, CDR2 SYGVKD. As DNA, the CDR3 is TGTGCCATCAGGGCGGGGGCCTCCTACAATGAGCAGTTCTTC. As protein: CAIRAGASYNEQFF.

The V and J genes are TRBV11-1 and TRBJ2-7, with 7 bases aligning to TRBD1. Per the germline V gene, CDR1 is SGHAT and CDR2 is FQDESV (reference sequence). V shed 4 bases, J shed 6 bases, and the junction held 6 bases outside the gene matches. CDR3 size: 13 residues. In nucleotides, the CDR3 is TGTGCCAGCAGCTCGACAGGGAGTGGCGAGCAGTACTTC. This codes for CASSSTGSGEQYF.

The chain recombines TRBV20-1 with TRBJ2-3; TRBD2 matches at 14 bases. Germline loops: CDR1 DFQATT, CDR2 SNEGSKA (reference sequence). The CDR3 has 15 amino acids. V shed 6 bases, J shed 1 base, and the junction held 3 bases outside the gene matches. CDR3 sequence: CSAMGLAGGTDTQYF. The CDR3 DNA reads TGCAGTGCAATGGGACTAGCGGGGGGCACAGATACGCAGTATTTT.

This chain uses TRBV20-1 with TRBJ2-7, with 7 bases aligning to TRBD1. Per germline, CDR1 DFQATT and CDR2 SNEGSKA (reference sequence). This CDR3 region has 13 residues. With V trimmed by 6 bases and J by 1 base, 6 bases remained unmatched. This CDR3 reads CSARQGSSYEQYF. The CDR3 DNA reads as TGCAGTGCCCGACAGGGTAGTTCCTACGAGCAGTACTTC.

J is TRBJ2-1 and V is TRBV7-2; D gene ambiguous. CDR3 size: 14 residues. Germline lookup yields CDR1 SGHTA and CDR2 FQGNSA. V lost 1 base and J lost 10, with 14 bases in between. The CDR3 DNA sequence: TGTGCCAGCAGCTTAGGGTCCGGGCGTCTGGAGCAGTTCTTC. This gives the protein CASSLGSGRLEQFF.

The table lists this clonotype with a few counts. V and J are TRBV19 and TRBJ2-7; 7 positions match TRBD1. CDR1 is LNHDA and CDR2 is SQIVND in the germline V gene (reference sequence). The CDR3 contains 14 residues. V trimming: 5 bases; J trimming: 2 bases; junction bases outside the gene matches: 6. The CDR3 region has the DNA TGTGCCAGTAGTGACCGGGACAGAGCCTACGAGCAGTACTTC. It specifies CASSDRDRAYEQYF.

This clonotype was counted only a few times. This chain links TRBV20-1 with TRBJ1-2; D call uncertain. Germline V gene sequence: CDR1 DFQATT, CDR2 SNEGSKA (reference sequence). Trimming removed 3 bases from V and 0 bases from J, with 8 bases in between. This CDR3 contains 13 residues. The CDR3 region is CSARKEANYGYTF. The CDR3 region has the DNA TGCAGTGCTAGGAAGGAAGCTAACTATGGCTACACCTTC.

This clonotype was picked up a small number of times. This rearrangement joins TRBV12-3 or TRBV12-4 to TRBJ2-3; 10 bases fit TRBD2. The ends lost 6 bases at V and 6 bases at J; junction bases unmatched: 3. The CDR3 extends over 13 amino acids. As DNA, the CDR3 is TGTGCCAGCAGGAGCGGGGGGGCGGATACGCAGTATTTT. This encodes CASRSGGADTQYF.

This chain connects TRBV2 to TRBJ1-1; no definite D call. With 6 bases removed from V and 5 bases from J, the gap between germline ends came to 7 bases. This CDR3 region has 11 residues. Germline V gene sequence: CDR1 SNHLY, CDR2 FYNNEI. The CDR3 DNA reads TGTGCCAGCAGGGGGTTTACTGAAGCTTTCTTT. Its protein is CASRGFTEAFF. Based on the CDR3 plus reference TRBV2 and TRBJ1-1, the full variable domain is EPEVTQTPSHQVTQMGQEVILRCVPISNHLYFYWYRQILGQKVEFLVSFYNNEISEKSEIFDDQFSVERPDGSNFTLKIRSTKLEDSAMYFCASRGFTEAFFGQGTRLTVV.

This clonotype was seen more than once but under ten times. The V call is TRBV2, the J call TRBJ2-1; 13 bases match TRBD2. Germline V gene sequence: CDR1 SNHLY, CDR2 FYNNEI. J was trimmed by 2 bases and V by 9 bases; bases with no gene match: 7. The CDR3 extends over 16 amino acids. CDR3 nucleotides: TGTGCCAGTCCGACTAGCGGGGGGCGTACCTACAATGAGCAGTTCTTC. Translating it yields CASPTSGGRTYNEQFF.

This clonotype was seen a few times. The V call is TRBV6-1, the J call TRBJ2-2, with D possibly being TRBD1 (5 bases). With 1 base removed from V and 6 bases from J, the gap between germline ends came to 9 bases. This CDR3 region has 14 residues. Germline V gives CDR1 MNHNS, CDR2 SASEGT. The DNA for the CDR3 is TGTGCCAGCAGTGAAGGGGCAGGGCCCGGGGAGCTGTTTTTT. Translation gives CASSEGAGPGELFF.

This clonotype was seen more than once but under ten times. The rearrangement uses TRBV5-6 and TRBJ2-7; D is unresolved. The germline V and J ends were trimmed by 4 bases and 2 bases, with 13 bases remaining between them. This CDR3 spans 14 amino acids. Germline V CDR1 and CDR2: SGHDT, YYEEEE. DNA for the CDR3: TGTGCCAGCAGCCTCCTCCAGAGCACCTACGAGCAGTACTTC. Its protein is CASSLLQSTYEQYF.

This clonotype has more than one count but fewer than ten. The chain carries TRBV6-1 and TRBJ2-3; 9 nucleotides match TRBD2. Trimming took 6 bases from V and 3 from J; bases not matched to a gene: 7. Germline CDR1 and CDR2: MNHNS and SASEGT. The CDR3 consists of 15 residues. DNA of the CDR3: TGTGCCAGCAGCCGGGTGGCGGGGGGGACAGATACGCAGTATTTT. It encodes CASSRVAGGTDTQYF.

This chain links TRBV11-1 with TRBJ2-1, with a tentative D call TRBD1 (5 bases). The ends were cut back, 1 base at V and 2 bases at J, with 12 bases in the middle. Germline assignment: CDR1 SGHAT and CDR2 FQDESV (reference sequence). The length of the CDR3 is 16 residues. CDR3 protein: CASSLEGASTYNEQFF. CDR3 coding DNA: TGTGCCAGCAGCTTAGAAGGGGCGAGCACCTACAATGAGCAGTTCTTC.

The CDR3 here is CATSDLKSSTDTQYF. The DNA for the CDR3 is TGTGCCACCAGTGATTTGAAGAGTAGCACAGATACGCAGTATTTT. This chain links TRBV24-1 with TRBJ2-3; no clear D. The CDR3 runs 15 residues. Germline V lookup: CDR1 KGHDR, CDR2 SFDVKD. V shed 0 bases and J shed 0 bases, with 6 bases lying between them.